This T cell receptor beta chain was found in a study of T-cell memory formation after mild COVID-19. The CDR3 is 15 residues long. The germline V gene has CDR1 MRHNA and CDR2 SNTAGT. Unmatched junction bases numbered 0, after V lost 2 bases and J lost 0 bases. This clonotype was seen ten or more times. MiXCR, run by TCRdb on the 5' RACE reads, gives a single entry per CDR3 protein. The data contain more than 300,000 distinct CDR3 sequences, roughly 13% of them singletons. The sample consisted of PBMCs or a T cell subset sorted from them (not recorded which). The V gene is TRBV6-4, the J gene TRBJ2-1; 8 nucleotides match TRBD2. The TCR originated in a man in his late teens or twenties who had mild COVID-19 (a few samples of this study predate the infection). Cell type and time point are not known. The CDR3: CASSDTSGSYNEQFF. The CDR3 DNA follows: TGTGCCAGCAGTGACACTAGCGGCTCCTACAATGAGCAGTTCTTC.